This T cell receptor (beta chain) was documented in a study of brain T cells in children with intractable seizures. Trimming stripped 3 bases from V and 6 bases from J, with 24 bases between. This CDR3 has 18 residues. Germline CDR1 and CDR2: KGHSH and LQKENI. This clone was seen once. Its antigen is not identified. General study results and limits: Only CDR3 sequence similarity suggested viral specificity, without known HCMV serostatus. Pre-surgery blood may have been undersampled, hiding some clones.

Sequencing was performed with immunoSEQ multiplex PCR; in TCRdb, only in-frame clones are kept and a portion is missing. The sample records approximately 40,000 clones, roughly 90% being singletons. The sequenced cases were selected for having the highest brain T cell transcript signatures. Pre-surgery treatment included at least one anti-epileptic drug. Specimen: peripheral blood, collected at surgery. This clonotype was sampled from a girl aged 2 to 9 with tuberous sclerosis and intractable seizures. The chain recombines TRBV18 with TRBJ2-1; D possibly corresponds to TRBD2 (5 bases). The CDR3 DNA follows: TGTGCCAGCTCACCGACAATCCCAGGTAGCGTCGCTAGCAATGAGCAGTTCTTC. Translation: CASSPTIPGSVASNEQFF.